This T cell receptor (beta chain) derives from a study of T cell changes during pregnancy in multiple sclerosis. The protocol was immunoSEQ multiplex PCR, while the TCRdb copy is restricted to in-frame clones and leaves out a portion. The data show 45,000 to 60,000 clones, nearly 95% seen once. The TCR comes from a female donor in good health, enrolled as a control in a pregnancy study. This sample comprised CD4+ T cells from peripheral blood mononuclear cells, obtained after pregnancy.

CDR3: CASSFRGVGSNTEAFF. The CDR3 nucleotides are TGTGCCAGCAGCTTCCGGGGAGTAGGGTCGAACACTGAAGCTTTCTTT. This chain uses TRBV5-8 with TRBJ1-1; the D is unclear. The CDR3 length is 16 residues. Germline V lookup: CDR1 SGHTS, CDR2 YDEGEE. Trimming cost V 2 bases and J 1 base, with 15 bases left between them.